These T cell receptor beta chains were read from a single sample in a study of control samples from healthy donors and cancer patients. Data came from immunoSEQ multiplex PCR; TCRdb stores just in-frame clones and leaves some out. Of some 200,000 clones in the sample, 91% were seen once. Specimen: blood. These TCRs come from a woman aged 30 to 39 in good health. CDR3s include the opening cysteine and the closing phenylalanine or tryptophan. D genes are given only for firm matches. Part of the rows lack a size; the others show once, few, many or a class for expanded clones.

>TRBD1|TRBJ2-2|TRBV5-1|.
CASSYSGQGTGELFF
TGCGCCAGCAGCTACTCGGGACAGGGGACCGGGGAGCTGTTTTTT
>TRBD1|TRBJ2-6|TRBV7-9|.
CASSFRDRDSGANVLTF
TGTGCCAGCAGCTTTAGGGACAGGGACTCTGGGGCCAACGTCCTGACTTTC
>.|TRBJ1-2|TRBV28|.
CASSLIGYGYTF
TGTGCCAGCAGTTTGATCGGATATGGCTACACCTTC
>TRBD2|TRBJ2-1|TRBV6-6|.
CASRSPGLAGGEQFF
TGTGCCAGCAGGTCTCCGGGACTAGCGGGGGGGGAGCAGTTCTTC
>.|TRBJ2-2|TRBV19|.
CASSKGQRRGTGELFF
TGTGCCAGTAGCAAAGGACAGAGAAGGGGGACCGGGGAGCTGTTTTTT
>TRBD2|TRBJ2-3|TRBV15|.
CATSRTGLAGADTQYF
TGTGCCACCAGCAGAACTGGACTAGCGGGGGCAGATACGCAGTATTTT
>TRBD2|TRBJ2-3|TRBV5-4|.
CASSSLGSGIGTDTQYF
TGTGCCAGCAGCTCCCTGGGGAGCGGGATAGGTACAGATACGCAGTATTTT
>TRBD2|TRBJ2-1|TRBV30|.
CAWSGSSGRKGEQFF
TGTGCCTGGAGTGGGTCTAGCGGGAGGAAGGGTGAGCAGTTCTTC
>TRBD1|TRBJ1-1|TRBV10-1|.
CASSGTGGLGNTEAFF
TGCGCCAGCAGTGGAACAGGGGGCTTAGGGAACACTGAAGCTTTCTTT
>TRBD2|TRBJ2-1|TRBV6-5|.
CASSYLAGGHNEQFF
TGTGCCAGCAGTTACTTAGCGGGGGGCCACAATGAGCAGTTCTTC
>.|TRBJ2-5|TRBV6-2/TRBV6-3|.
CASSYGVGGTQYF
TGTGCCAGCAGTTACGGGGTCGGAGGGACCCAGTACTTC
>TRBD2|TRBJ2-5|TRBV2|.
CASSLAGAGETQYF
TGTGCCAGCAGCTTAGCGGGGGCGGGGGAGACCCAGTACTTC
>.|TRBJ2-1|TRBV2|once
CARFGDEQFF
TGTGCCAGATTCGGGGATGAGCAGTTCTTC
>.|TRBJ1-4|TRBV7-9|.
CASLGGGTREKLFF
TGTGCCAGCCTGGGGGGTGGGACGCGAGAAAAACTGTTTTTT
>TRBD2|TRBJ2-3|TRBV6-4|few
CAIPSGSTDTQYF
TGTGCCATTCCTAGCGGGAGCACAGATACGCAGTATTTT
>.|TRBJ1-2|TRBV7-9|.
CASSFRNGYTF
TGTGCCAGCAGCTTCCGGAATGGCTACACCTTC
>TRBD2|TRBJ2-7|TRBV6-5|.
CASSSSGVSYEQYF
TGTGCCAGCAGTTCTAGCGGGGTCTCCTACGAGCAGTACTTC
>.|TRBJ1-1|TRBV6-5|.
CASSYQGNTEAFF
TGTGCCAGCAGTTACCAGGGGAACACTGAAGCTTTCTTT
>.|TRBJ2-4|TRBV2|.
CASSELGGAKNIQYF
TGTGCCAGCAGTGAACTGGGCGGAGCCAAAAACATTCAGTACTTC
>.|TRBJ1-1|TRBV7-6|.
CASSYRDVNTEAFF
TGTGCCAGCAGCTATCGGGACGTTAACACTGAAGCTTTCTTT
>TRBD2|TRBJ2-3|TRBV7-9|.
CASSSTSGRTDTQYF
TGTGCCAGCAGCTCGACTAGCGGGAGGACAGATACGCAGTATTTT
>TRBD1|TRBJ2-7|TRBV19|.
CASSIGDRGAYEQYF
TGTGCCAGTAGTATAGGGGACAGGGGCGCCTACGAGCAGTACTTC
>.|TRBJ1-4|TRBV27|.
CASSKTAPNEKLFF
TGTGCCAGCAGCAAGACAGCTCCTAATGAAAAACTGTTTTTT
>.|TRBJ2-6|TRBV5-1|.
CASSLDISSGANVLTF
TGCGCCAGCAGCTTGGATATTAGCTCTGGGGCCAACGTCCTGACTTTC
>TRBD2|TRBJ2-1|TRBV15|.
CATSRGISGSLGEQFF
TGTGCCACCAGCAGAGGGATTAGCGGGAGTCTTGGTGAGCAGTTCTTC
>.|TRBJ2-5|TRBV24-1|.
CATSDLGGRGRETQYF
TGTGCCACCAGTGATTTGGGGGGGCGCGGGCGGGAGACCCAGTACTTC
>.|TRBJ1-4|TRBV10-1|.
CASSDGRINEKLFF
TGCGCCAGCAGTGACGGCCGAATTAATGAAAAACTGTTTTTT
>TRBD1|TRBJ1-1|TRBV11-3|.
CASSRGTGGLNTEAFF
TGTGCCAGCAGCCGCGGAACAGGGGGCTTGAACACTGAAGCTTTCTTT
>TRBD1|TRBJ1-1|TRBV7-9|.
CASSRTGKEAEAFF
TGTGCCAGCAGCCGGACAGGGAAGGAGGCTGAAGCTTTCTTT
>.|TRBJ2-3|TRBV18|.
CASSPPAGRTDTQYF
TGTGCCAGCTCACCCCCCGCAGGGCGCACAGATACGCAGTATTTT
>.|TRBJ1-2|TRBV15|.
CATSRDRLVEGGYTF
TGTGCCACCAGCAGAGATCGATTGGTAGAGGGTGGCTACACCTTC
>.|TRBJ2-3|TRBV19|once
CASSMDSGTSDTQYF
TGTGCCAGTAGTATGGATAGCGGTACATCAGATACGCAGTATTTT
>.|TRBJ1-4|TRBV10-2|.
CASSESRGGGEKLFF
TGCGCCAGCAGTGAGTCGAGGGGGGGCGGTGAAAAACTGTTTTTT
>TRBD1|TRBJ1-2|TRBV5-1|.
CASSSDRVHGYTF
TGCGCCAGCAGCTCCGACAGGGTGCATGGCTACACCTTC
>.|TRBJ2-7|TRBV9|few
CASSPRDTTRYEQYF
TGTGCCAGCAGCCCCCGGGACACGACTCGCTACGAGCAGTACTTC
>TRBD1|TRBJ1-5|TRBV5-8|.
CASSPTGDFNQPQHF
TGTGCCAGCAGTCCGACAGGGGATTTCAATCAGCCCCAGCATTTT
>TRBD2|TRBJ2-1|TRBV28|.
CASSPGLAGDEQFF
TGTGCCAGCAGTCCCGGACTAGCGGGGGATGAGCAGTTCTTC
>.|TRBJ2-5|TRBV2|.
CASSRERQETQYF
TGTGCCAGCAGTCGTGAGCGTCAAGAGACCCAGTACTTC
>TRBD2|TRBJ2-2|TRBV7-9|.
CASSRPSGRVTGELFF
TGTGCCAGCAGCAGACCTAGCGGGAGGGTCACCGGGGAGCTGTTTTTT
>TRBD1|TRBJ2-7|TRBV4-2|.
CASSLGTDSYEQYF
TGTGCCAGCAGCCTCGGGACAGACTCCTACGAGCAGTACTTC
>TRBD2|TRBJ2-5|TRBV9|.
CASSVGTRGTQYF
TGTGCCAGCAGCGTCGGGACTAGGGGGACCCAGTACTTC
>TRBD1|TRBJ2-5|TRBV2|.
CASSDGTGWTQYF
TGTGCCAGCAGTGACGGGACAGGTTGGACCCAGTACTTC
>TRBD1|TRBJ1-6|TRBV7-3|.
CASSLTPQGDSYNSPLHF
TGTGCCAGCAGCTTAACCCCACAGGGGGACTCCTATAATTCACCCCTCCACTTT
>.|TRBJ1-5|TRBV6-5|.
CASSYYSNQPQHF
TGTGCCAGCAGTTACTATAGCAATCAGCCCCAGCATTTT
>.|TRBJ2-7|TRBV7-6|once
CASSKGIVYEQYF
TGTGCCAGCAGCAAGGGGATAGTCTACGAGCAGTACTTC
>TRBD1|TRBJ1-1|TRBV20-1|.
CSASRGQGNVNTEAFF
TGCAGTGCTAGTCGGGGACAGGGGAACGTGAACACTGAAGCTTTCTTT
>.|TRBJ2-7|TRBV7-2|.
CASSSRYGDNSYEQYF
TGTGCCAGCAGCTCCCGTTACGGGGACAACTCCTACGAGCAGTACTTC
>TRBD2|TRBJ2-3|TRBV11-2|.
CASSPWTSGGAVDTQYF
TGTGCCAGCAGCCCTTGGACTAGCGGGGGGGCCGTAGATACGCAGTATTTT